This T cell receptor beta chain was sequenced during a study of blood T cell repertoires in COVID-19. The germline V gene has CDR1 KGHSH and CDR2 LQKENI. V shed 6 bases, J shed 3 bases, and the junction held 8 bases outside the gene matches. The CDR3 totals 15 residues. Only in-frame clones appear in the TCRdb table, and some are missing; sequencing was by immunoSEQ multiplex PCR. The profile shows more than 70,000 clones, 75% to 85% of them singletons. The sequence was collected from a human donor in a cohort sampled during active COVID-19. What was sequenced was peripheral blood. J is TRBJ1-2 and V is TRBV18; 9 bases map to TRBD1. DNA of the CDR3: TGTGCCAGCTCCCCAACGGGACAGGGTGACTATGGCTACACCTTC. It encodes CASSPTGQGDYGYTF.